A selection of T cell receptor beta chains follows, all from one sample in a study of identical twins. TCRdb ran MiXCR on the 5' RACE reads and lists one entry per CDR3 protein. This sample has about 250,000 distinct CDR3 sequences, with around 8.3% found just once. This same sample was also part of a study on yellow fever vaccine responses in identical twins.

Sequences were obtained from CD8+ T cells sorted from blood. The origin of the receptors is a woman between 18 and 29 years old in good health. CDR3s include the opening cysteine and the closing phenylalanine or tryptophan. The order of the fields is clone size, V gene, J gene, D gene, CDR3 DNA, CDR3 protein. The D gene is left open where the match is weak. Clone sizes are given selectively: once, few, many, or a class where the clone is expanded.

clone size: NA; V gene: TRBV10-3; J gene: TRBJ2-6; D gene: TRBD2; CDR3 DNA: TGTGCCATCAGTGGGTCGGGGGGATCCGGGGCTGACCTCTCTGGGGCCAACGTCCTGACTTTC; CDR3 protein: CAISGSGGSGADLSGANVLTF
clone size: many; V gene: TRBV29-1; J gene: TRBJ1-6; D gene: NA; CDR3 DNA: TGCAGCGTTGAAGGACGGTTTAATTCACCCCTCCACTTT; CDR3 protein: CSVEGRFNSPLHF
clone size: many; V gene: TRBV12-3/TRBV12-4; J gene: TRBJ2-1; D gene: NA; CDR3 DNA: TGTGCCAGCAGCTTAGGGGGTTACAATGAGCAGTTCTTC; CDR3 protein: CASSLGGYNEQFF
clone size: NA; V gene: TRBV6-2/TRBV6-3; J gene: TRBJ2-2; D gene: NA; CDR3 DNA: TGTGCCAGCAGTTACCGGGAGTACACCGGGGAGCTGTTTTTT; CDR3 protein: CASSYREYTGELFF
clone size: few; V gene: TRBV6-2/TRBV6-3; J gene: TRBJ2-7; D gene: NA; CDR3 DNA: TGTGCCAGCAGTCCCTCCGGGTCCGAGGCGTACGAGCAGTACTTC; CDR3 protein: CASSPSGSEAYEQYF
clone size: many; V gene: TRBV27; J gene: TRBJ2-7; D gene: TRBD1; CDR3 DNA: TGTGCCAGCAGAACCTACTTTCCCTCGGGACAGGGGATATCCTACGAGCAGTACTTC; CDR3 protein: CASRTYFPSGQGISYEQYF
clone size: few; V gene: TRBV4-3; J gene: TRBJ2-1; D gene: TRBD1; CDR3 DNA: TGCGCCAGCAGCCAAGAACAGGGGGTAGAGCAGTTCTTC; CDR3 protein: CASSQEQGVEQFF
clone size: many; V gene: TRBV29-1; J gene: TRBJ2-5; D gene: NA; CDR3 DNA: TGCAGCGTTGTGGGGCAGGTGGATCAAGAGACCCAGTACTTC; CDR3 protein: CSVVGQVDQETQYF
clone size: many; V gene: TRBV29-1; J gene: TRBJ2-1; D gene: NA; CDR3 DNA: TGCAGCGTCCACCCCAGCGGAGATTACAATGAGCAGTTCTTC; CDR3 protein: CSVHPSGDYNEQFF
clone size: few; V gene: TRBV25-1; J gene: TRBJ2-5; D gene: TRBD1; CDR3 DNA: TGTGCCAGCACCCAACGGGACAGTCCGGAGACCCAGTACTTC; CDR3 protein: CASTQRDSPETQYF
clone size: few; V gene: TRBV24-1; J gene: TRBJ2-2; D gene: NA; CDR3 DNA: TGTGCCACCAGTGACCCCGGTGGGGGCGGGGAGCTGTTTTTT; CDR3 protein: CATSDPGGGGELFF
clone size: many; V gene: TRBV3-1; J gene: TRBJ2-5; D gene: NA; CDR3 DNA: TGTGCCAGCAGCCAAGGGGAGCGTGAGACCCAGTACTTC; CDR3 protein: CASSQGERETQYF
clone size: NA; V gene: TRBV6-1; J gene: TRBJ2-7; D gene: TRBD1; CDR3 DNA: TGTGCCAGCAGTGAATTGACAGGGGAGGCGTACGAGCAGTACTTC; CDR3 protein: CASSELTGEAYEQYF
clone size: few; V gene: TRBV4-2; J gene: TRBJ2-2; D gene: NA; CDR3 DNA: TGTGCCAGCAGCCAAGACGTGGGAGTCGCAGGGGAGCTGTTTTTT; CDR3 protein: CASSQDVGVAGELFF
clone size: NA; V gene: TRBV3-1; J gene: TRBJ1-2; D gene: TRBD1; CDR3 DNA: TGTGCCAGCAGCCATGGACAGGTCGGCTATGGCTACACCTTC; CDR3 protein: CASSHGQVGYGYTF
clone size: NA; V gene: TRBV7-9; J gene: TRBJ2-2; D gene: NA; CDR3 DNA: TGTGCCAGCAGCTCATTTCTCCCCTCTATGTGGGAGCTGTTTTTT; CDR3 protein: CASSSFLPSMWELFF
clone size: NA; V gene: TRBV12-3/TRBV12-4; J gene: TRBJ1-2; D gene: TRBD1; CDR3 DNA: TGTGCCAGCGGGGGACAGGGGCTCTATGGCTACACCTTC; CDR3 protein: CASGGQGLYGYTF
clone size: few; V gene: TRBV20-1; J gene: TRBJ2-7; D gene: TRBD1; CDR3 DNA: TGCAGTGCCGAGGGGCCCAGGGGGTTCTCGTACGAGCAGTACTTC; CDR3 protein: CSAEGPRGFSYEQYF
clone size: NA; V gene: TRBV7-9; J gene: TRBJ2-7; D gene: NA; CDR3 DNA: TGTGCCAGCAGCTTCCTTGGATACTACGAGCAGTACTTC; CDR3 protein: CASSFLGYYEQYF
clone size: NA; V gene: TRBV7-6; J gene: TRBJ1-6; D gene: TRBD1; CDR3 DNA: TGTGCCAGCAGTTTAGGCGCCCGGACAGGACCTAATTCACCCCTCCACTTT; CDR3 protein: CASSLGARTGPNSPLHF
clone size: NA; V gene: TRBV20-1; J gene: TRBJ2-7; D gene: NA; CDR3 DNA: TGCAGTGCTAAGAAGTTGAGCTGGGCCGACGAGCAGTACTTC; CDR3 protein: CSAKKLSWADEQYF
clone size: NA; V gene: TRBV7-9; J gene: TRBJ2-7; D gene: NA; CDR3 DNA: TGTGCCAGCAGCCCCCCCTCCCCTGGAGGCGAGCAGTACTTC; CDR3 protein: CASSPPSPGGEQYF
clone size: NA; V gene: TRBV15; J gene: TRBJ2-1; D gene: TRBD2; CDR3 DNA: TGTGCCACCAGCAGAGAGTTCAGCGGGGGGTCCTACAATGAGCAGTTCTTC; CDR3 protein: CATSREFSGGSYNEQFF
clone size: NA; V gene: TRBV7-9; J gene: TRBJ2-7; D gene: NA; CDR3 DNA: TGTGCCAGCAGCTTATCGACATCGAGGATCCCCTACGAGCAGTACTTC; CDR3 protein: CASSLSTSRIPYEQYF
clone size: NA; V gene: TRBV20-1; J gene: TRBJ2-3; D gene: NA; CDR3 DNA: TGCAGTGCTAGGGCTTTCGGAGACACACCTACCGAAGCCACAGATACGCAGTATTTT; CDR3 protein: CSARAFGDTPTEATDTQYF
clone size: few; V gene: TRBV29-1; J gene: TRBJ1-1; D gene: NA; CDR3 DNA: TGCAGCGTTGATCGTCCCGGGGGGGCTTTCTTT; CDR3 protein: CSVDRPGGAFF
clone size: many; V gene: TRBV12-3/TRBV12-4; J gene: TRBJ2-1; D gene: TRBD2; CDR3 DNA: TGTGCCAGCAGCAGAATGACTAGCGGATACAATGAGCAGTTCTTC; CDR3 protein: CASSRMTSGYNEQFF
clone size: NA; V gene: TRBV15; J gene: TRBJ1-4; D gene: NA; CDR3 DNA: TGTGCCACCAGCAGAGATCCCAGGGATGAAAAACTGTTTTTT; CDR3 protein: CATSRDPRDEKLFF
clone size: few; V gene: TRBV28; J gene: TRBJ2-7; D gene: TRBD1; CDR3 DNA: TGTGCCAGCAGTGCCCTAGGACAGGGCTACGAGCAGTACTTC; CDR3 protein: CASSALGQGYEQYF
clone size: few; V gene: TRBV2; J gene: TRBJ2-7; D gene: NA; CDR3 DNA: TGTGCCAGCAGTTGGACAGAAACCTACGAGCAGTACTTC; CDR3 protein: CASSWTETYEQYF
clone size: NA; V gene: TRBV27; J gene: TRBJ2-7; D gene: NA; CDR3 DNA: TGTGCCAGCAGTTACCAGGGGACTTCACGCGACGAGCAGTACTTC; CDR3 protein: CASSYQGTSRDEQYF
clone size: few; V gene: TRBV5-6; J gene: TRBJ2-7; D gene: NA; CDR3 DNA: TGTGCCAGCAGCTTGGTGGCCCGACTAGACTACGAGCAGTACTTC; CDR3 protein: CASSLVARLDYEQYF
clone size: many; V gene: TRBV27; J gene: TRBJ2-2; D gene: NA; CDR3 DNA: TGTGCCAGCAGTTATTGGGGGGACACCGGGGAGCTGTTTTTT; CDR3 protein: CASSYWGDTGELFF
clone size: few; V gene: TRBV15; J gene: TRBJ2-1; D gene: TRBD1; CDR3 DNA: TGTGCCACCAGCAGTGGGACAGGGTACGAGCAGTTCTTC; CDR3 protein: CATSSGTGYEQFF
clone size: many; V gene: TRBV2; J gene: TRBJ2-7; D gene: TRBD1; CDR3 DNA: TGTGCCAGCAGTGACGTGACAGGGCTCTCCTACGAGCAGTACTTC; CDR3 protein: CASSDVTGLSYEQYF
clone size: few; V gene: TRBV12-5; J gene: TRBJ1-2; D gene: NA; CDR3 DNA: TGTGCTAGTGGTTCTAAGAATGGCTACACCTTC; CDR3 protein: CASGSKNGYTF
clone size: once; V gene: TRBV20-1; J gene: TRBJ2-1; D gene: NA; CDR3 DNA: TGCAGTGCTAGAGGACGGCCCACCTCCTACAATGAGCAGTTCTTC; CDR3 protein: CSARGRPTSYNEQFF
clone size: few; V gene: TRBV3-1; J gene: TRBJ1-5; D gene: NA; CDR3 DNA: TGTGCCAGCAGCCAAGATTACGGGGCAAGGCAGCCCCAGCATTTT; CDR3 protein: CASSQDYGARQPQHF
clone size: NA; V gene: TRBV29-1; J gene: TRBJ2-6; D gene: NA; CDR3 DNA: TGCAGCGTTGAGGGAATCTCTGGGGCCAACGTCCTGACTTTC; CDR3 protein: CSVEGISGANVLTF
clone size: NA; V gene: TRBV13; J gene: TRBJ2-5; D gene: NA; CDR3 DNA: TGTGCCAGCAGCTTTCAATTGGGCCAAGAGACCCAGTACTTC; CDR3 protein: CASSFQLGQETQYF